This T cell receptor (beta chain) was observed in a study of T-cell memory formation after mild COVID-19. Study summary: TCR clustering was largely donor specific.

Note on this clonotype: What it recognizes is unknown.

MiXCR, run by TCRdb on the 5' RACE reads, gives a single entry per CDR3 protein. Of some 450,000 distinct CDR3 sequences listed, around 19% are singletons. Whole-study findings and limits: CD4+ bias marked clones expanding day 15 to 37, unlike balanced contracting clones. The appearance of some responding clones in pre-infection memory suggested that cross-reactive memory joined.

This CDR3 has 15 amino acids. Trimming pared 6 bases from V and 2 bases from J, leaving 18 bases between. Looked up from germline, CDR1 is DFQATT and CDR2 is SNEGSKA (reference sequence). This TCR derives from an adult woman who had mild COVID-19 (a few samples of this study predate the infection). Cell type and time point are not known. Specimen: PBMCs or a T cell subset sorted from them (not recorded which). The V call is TRBV20-1, the J call TRBJ2-3, with a weak D call TRBD2 (6 bases). The CDR3 is CSARIAETTTDTQYF. In nucleotides, the CDR3 is TGCAGTGCGCGGATAGCGGAGACGACCACAGATACGCAGTATTTT.